The present TCR beta chain was sequenced within a study of blood T cell repertoires in COVID-19. V lost 4 bases, J lost 10 bases, and 11 bases lay in between. In germline, CDR1 is MNHEY, CDR2 SMNVEV (reference sequence). CDR3 size: 13 residues. In the original workflow: Amplification from reference gene primers served as the basis for estimated nucleated cell counts. Sequenced by immunoSEQ multiplex PCR; TCRdb stores in-frame clones only, minus some. The V and J calls and clone size were taken over from that table, and D and trimming were inferred from the DNA. The profile shows around 72,000 clones, approximately 87% of them singletons. This clone was seen only a few times.

The chain joins TRBV27 to TRBJ1-6; a possible D gene is TRBD1 (6 bases). Sequenced input: peripheral blood. The TCR was taken from a woman older than 75 with acute or convalescent COVID-19. The chain's CDR3 is CASSWQGKSPLHF. DNA of the CDR3: TGTGCCAGCAGTTGGCAGGGGAAATCACCCCTCCACTTT.